These T cell receptor beta chains were read from a single sample in a study of Ad26.COV2.S vaccination and SARS-CoV-2 variants. Only in-frame clones appear in the TCRdb table, and some are missing; sequencing was by immunoSEQ multiplex PCR. Here the sample spans 350,000 to 500,000 clones, 90% being singletons. The starting material was peripheral blood, obtained in a trial of Ad26.COV2.S vaccine versus placebo. The receptors stem from a person aged 18 to 65 who received the Ad26.COV2.S COVID-19 vaccine or a placebo. Both conserved end residues are part of each CDR3. D genes are given only for firm matches. For some rows the clone size is stated as once, few or many, or as a class when expanded; others skip it.

d_call	clone_size	v_call	j_call	cdr3_length	cdr3_nt	cdr3_aa
TRBD1	.	TRBV5-1	TRBJ2-5	15	TGCGCCAGCCGCCCGGACAGGGTTAGATGGGAGACCCAGTACTTC	CASRPDRVRWETQYF
TRBD2	.	TRBV19	TRBJ2-7	15	TGTGCCAGTAGTATAGCTCTAGCGGGAACCTACGAGCAGTACTTC	CASSIALAGTYEQYF
TRBD2	.	TRBV28	TRBJ2-7	12	TGTGCCAGCACCGGGGGGACCTACGAGCAGTACTTC	CASTGGTYEQYF
TRBD2	.	TRBV15	TRBJ2-2	14	TGTGCCACCAGACTAGCGGGAGTTACCGGGGAGCTGTTTTTT	CATRLAGVTGELFF
TRBD1	.	TRBV23-1	TRBJ2-7	16	TGCGCCAGCAGTCACCGGGACAGGGGCTCTTTGTGCGAGCAGTACTTC	CASSHRDRGSLCEQYF
.	.	TRBV14	TRBJ2-1	13	TGTGCCAGCAGCCAAGGCTTAAGGAATGAGCAGTTCTTC	CASSQGLRNEQFF
.	.	TRBV28	TRBJ1-1	13	TGTGCCAGCAGTTTAGGGGGGAGGACTGAAGCTTTCTTT	CASSLGGRTEAFF
TRBD2	.	TRBV27	TRBJ2-1	16	TGTGCCACCCACCCCGCTCTAGCGGGAGCTAGCAATGAGCAGTTCTTC	CATHPALAGASNEQFF
.	.	TRBV19	TRBJ1-5	13	TGTGCCAGTAGTATGAAAGTACGGTCGGCCCAGCATTTT	CASSMKVRSAQHF
TRBD2	few	TRBV6-4	TRBJ2-1	15	TGTGCCAGCAGTGTGTCTAGCGGGAGGGTTGATGAGCAGTTCTTC	CASSVSSGRVDEQFF
.	.	TRBV27	TRBJ2-7	15	TGTGCCAGCAGTTTATCGGGAGAAATGGCGGACGAGCAGTACTTC	CASSLSGEMADEQYF
TRBD2	.	TRBV6-6	TRBJ2-7	14	TGTGCCACCCAATTCGAGGGCGGGAGCTACGAGCAGTACTTC	CATQFEGGSYEQYF
TRBD2	once	TRBV12-5	TRBJ2-3	15	TGTGCTAGTGGGGCTAGCGGGAGTCGCACAGATACGCAGTATTTT	CASGASGSRTDTQYF
.	.	TRBV28	TRBJ2-5	14	TGTGCCAGCAGTTGGGGCGGGTACCAAGAGACCCAGTACTTC	CASSWGGYQETQYF
.	.	TRBV2	TRBJ1-5	12	TGTGCCAGCAGTACACAGGTGGGGCCCCAGCATTTT	CASSTQVGPQHF
TRBD2	once	TRBV7-9	TRBJ2-1	16	TGTGCCAGCAGCCCCTGGACTAGTAGTTCGTACAATGAGCAGTTCTTC	CASSPWTSSSYNEQFF
TRBD1	.	TRBV6-5	TRBJ1-4	16	TGTGCCAGCAGTTACAGACAGGGGGCACTCAATGAAAAACTGTTTTTT	CASSYRQGALNEKLFF
.	.	TRBV4-1	TRBJ2-2	14	TGCGCCAGCAGCCAAGAAGGCCGGACCGGGGAGCTGTTTTTT	CASSQEGRTGELFF
TRBD2	once	TRBV11-3	TRBJ2-1	16	TGTGCCAGCAGCTTAGATTCCGGGAGGGCCGGCAATGAGCAGTTCTTC	CASSLDSGRAGNEQFF
TRBD1	once	TRBV28	TRBJ1-4	17	TGTGCCAGCAGGCGGACAGGGGCTATCCCAACTAATGAAAAACTGTTTTTT	CASRRTGAIPTNEKLFF
.	once	TRBV3-1/TRBV3-2	TRBJ2-2	15	TGTGCCAGCAGCCAAGAGAGCGGGAACACCGGGGAGCTGTTTTTT	CASSQESGNTGELFF
.	.	TRBV15	TRBJ2-7	15	TGTGCCACCAGCGCGCGGGTCGGGGTGGCGTACGAGCAGTACTTC	CATSARVGVAYEQYF
.	.	TRBV18	TRBJ1-2	15	TGTGCCAGCTCACCAGCGGGGTTTGGAGGCTATGGCTACACCTTC	CASSPAGFGGYGYTF
.	.	TRBV13	TRBJ2-1	13	TGTGCCAGCAGCCATGTTGGGTCCTATGAGCAGTTCTTC	CASSHVGSYEQFF
TRBD2	.	TRBV7-6	TRBJ2-3	17	TGTGCCAGCAGCGACCCCGGGACTAGCGGGAGAACAGATACGCAGTATTTT	CASSDPGTSGRTDTQYF
TRBD1	.	TRBV2	TRBJ2-1	15	TGTGCCAGCAGCGGACAGGGGTTGGGCCCCAATGAGCAGTTCTTC	CASSGQGLGPNEQFF
.	.	TRBV11-2	TRBJ2-7	15	TGTGCCAGCAGCTTAGATCTTACACATTCGGGGGAGCAGTACTTC	CASSLDLTHSGEQYF
.	.	TRBV6-2/TRBV6-3	TRBJ2-5	15	TGTGCCAGCAGTTACCCCGGGGCCCCACAAGAGACCCAGTACTTC	CASSYPGAPQETQYF
.	.	TRBV6-2/TRBV6-3	TRBJ2-1	11	TGTGCCAGCAGTGGAGGCGCAGAGCAGTTCTTC	CASSGGAEQFF
TRBD1	.	TRBV28	TRBJ1-5	15	TGTGCCAGCAGGGACAGGCTCCTATCAAATCAGCCCCAGCATTTT	CASRDRLLSNQPQHF
TRBD1	once	TRBV7-8	TRBJ2-7	14	TGTGCCAGCAATACGGGGACAGGGATATACGAGCAGTACTTC	CASNTGTGIYEQYF
.	.	TRBV27	TRBJ2-5	12	TGTGCCAGCTCAGGGTACCAAGAGACCCAGTACTTC	CASSGYQETQYF
TRBD2	.	TRBV11-2	TRBJ2-1	16	TGTGCCAGCAGCTTAGCCGGGACTAGCGGATACAATGAGCAGTTCTTC	CASSLAGTSGYNEQFF
TRBD2	.	TRBV10-3	TRBJ2-5	15	TGTGCCATCAGTCCTAGCGGGAGGAGTGGAGAGACCCAGTACTTC	CAISPSGRSGETQYF
TRBD2	.	TRBV28	TRBJ2-1	15	TGTGCCAGCAGTTTTCTAAGCGGGAGGTCGAATGAGCAGTTCTTC	CASSFLSGRSNEQFF
.	.	TRBV6-2/TRBV6-3	TRBJ1-5	13	TGTGCCAGCAGCAAAGACTCCGGGGAGCCCCAGCATTTT	CASSKDSGEPQHF
.	.	TRBV19	TRBJ2-3	14	TGTGCCAGTAGGGCCCCGAGAAGCACAGATACGCAGTATTTT	CASRAPRSTDTQYF
TRBD1	.	TRBV11-1	TRBJ2-5	13	TGTGCCAGTGGGACAGCCAGTCAAGAGACCCAGTACTTC	CASGTASQETQYF
TRBD2	once	TRBV11-3	TRBJ2-1	15	TGTGCCAGCAGCCCAGGGAGCGGGAGGGACAATGAGCAGTTCTTC	CASSPGSGRDNEQFF
.	.	TRBV7-9	TRBJ1-1	17	TGTGCCAGCAGCCCCTCGGGACTCAGGGCGGGTCGGACTGAAGCTTTCTTT	CASSPSGLRAGRTEAFF
.	.	TRBV7-8	TRBJ2-2	14	TGTGCCAGCAGCTTGGCCCTTATCACCGGGGAGCTGTTTTTT	CASSLALITGELFF
TRBD1	.	TRBV11-1	TRBJ1-6	15	TGTGCCAGCAGCTTTGGACAGGGCCTAAGTTCACCCCTCCACTTT	CASSFGQGLSSPLHF
TRBD1	.	TRBV11-2	TRBJ2-7	14	TGTGCCAGCAGCTCGACAGGGGAATCCTACGAGCAGTACTTC	CASSSTGESYEQYF
.	.	TRBV19	TRBJ1-2	14	TGTGCCAGCCAAACCCGGGACGGAGACTTTGGCTACACCTTC	CASQTRDGDFGYTF
.	.	TRBV5-4	TRBJ2-5	11	TGTGCCAGCAGCTTGAGAGAGACCCAGTACTTC	CASSLRETQYF
.	.	TRBV5-1	TRBJ2-3	13	TGCGCCAGCAGCTTGCCGGAGTCAGATACGCAGTATTTT	CASSLPESDTQYF
TRBD2	.	TRBV14	TRBJ2-3	19	TGTGCCAGCAGCCGGCTCGGGACTAGCGGGAGTCTAAGTACAGATACGCAGTATTTT	CASSRLGTSGSLSTDTQYF
.	few	TRBV27	TRBJ1-5	15	TGTGCCAGCAGTGTACAGGGAATTAGCAATCAGCCCCAGCATTTT	CASSVQGISNQPQHF